These T cell receptor beta chains were read from a single sample in a study of blood T cell repertoires in COVID-19. TCRdb's table, derived via immunoSEQ multiplex PCR, lists solely in-frame clones and lacks some. Of 180,000 or so clones listed, roughly 84% are singletons. The sequencing input was peripheral blood. These receptors originate from a human donor with acute or convalescent COVID-19. The donor label of this sample is uncertain. CDR3s include the opening cysteine and the closing phenylalanine or tryptophan. Each record gives: V gene, D gene, J gene, clone size, CDR3 protein, CDR3 DNA. A D gene is named only where the DNA matches it firmly. The size of a clone is reported for some rows only, either as once, few or many, or as a class for expanded clones.

>TRBV6-4|NA|TRBJ1-2|NA
CATHGGDFDGYTF
TGTGCCACTCACGGCGGAGATTTTGATGGCTACACCTTC
>TRBV6-2/TRBV6-3|NA|TRBJ1-2|NA
CASSYGGAESGYTF
TGTGCCAGCAGTTACGGGGGGGCAGAAAGTGGCTACACCTTC
>TRBV2|TRBD1|TRBJ1-2|NA
CASTTRSLTGKGYTF
TGTGCCAGCACCACCCGCAGTCTGACAGGGAAAGGCTACACCTTC
>TRBV6-5|NA|TRBJ1-5|NA
CASTELRADQPQHF
TGTGCCAGCACAGAACTGAGGGCGGATCAGCCCCAGCATTTT
>TRBV6-2/TRBV6-3|NA|TRBJ2-3|NA
CASSYLRPGPDTQYF
TGTGCCAGCAGTTACCTGAGGCCTGGCCCAGATACGCAGTATTTT
>TRBV5-4|TRBD2|TRBJ2-7|NA
CASSEAAGGVYEQYF
TGTGCCAGCAGCGAGGCGGCGGGAGGGGTATACGAGCAGTACTTC
>TRBV10-2|TRBD2|TRBJ2-7|NA
CASTAVGLAVFSYEQYF
TGCGCCAGCACCGCGGTCGGACTAGCGGTTTTCTCCTACGAGCAGTACTTC
>TRBV19|TRBD1|TRBJ2-7|NA
CASSRDRVVDEQYF
TGTGCCAGTAGTCGTGACAGGGTAGTGGACGAGCAGTACTTC
>TRBV2|TRBD2|TRBJ2-1|NA
CASILLAGVGYNEQFF
TGTGCCAGCATCTTGTTAGCGGGAGTTGGCTACAATGAGCAGTTCTTC
>TRBV5-1|TRBD2|TRBJ2-7|few
CASSLSSGSYEQYF
TGCGCCAGCAGCTTGTCTAGCGGGAGTTACGAGCAGTACTTC
>TRBV12-5|TRBD1|TRBJ1-1|once
CASMGQGTPEAFF
TGTGCTAGTATGGGACAGGGAACGCCCGAAGCTTTCTTT
>TRBV12-3/TRBV12-4|NA|TRBJ1-4|NA
CASSFDGREKLFF
TGTGCCAGCAGTTTCGACGGGAGAGAAAAACTGTTTTTT
>TRBV2|NA|TRBJ2-2|NA
CASSPARVETGELFF
TGTGCCAGCAGTCCAGCCAGGGTCGAGACCGGGGAGCTGTTTTTT
>TRBV5-1|TRBD2|TRBJ2-7|NA
CASSSQRGSSYEQYF
TGCGCCAGCAGCTCCCAGCGGGGGTCCTCCTACGAGCAGTACTTC
>TRBV5-8|NA|TRBJ1-1|NA
CASSLDGAPDLNTEAFF
TGTGCCAGCAGCTTGGATGGTGCTCCAGACTTGAACACTGAAGCTTTCTTT
>TRBV5-1|NA|TRBJ1-1|NA
CASTSRDRNTEAFF
TGCGCCAGCACCTCCCGGGATAGGAACACTGAAGCTTTCTTT
>TRBV28|TRBD1|TRBJ2-7|few
CASSSTGAANVYEQYF
TGTGCCAGCAGTTCGACAGGGGCCGCTAACGTGTACGAGCAGTACTTC
>TRBV3-1/TRBV3-2|NA|TRBJ1-1|NA
CASSRSSTGRNTEAFF
TGTGCCAGCAGCCGTTCCTCAACGGGGAGGAACACTGAAGCTTTCTTT
>TRBV2|TRBD2|TRBJ2-7|once
CASTRGSGGAGLEQYF
TGTGCCAGCACCCGGGGCAGCGGGGGGGCAGGCCTCGAGCAGTACTTC
>TRBV19|NA|TRBJ2-2|NA
CASSMYTGLNTGELFF
TGTGCCAGTAGTATGTATACGGGGTTGAACACCGGGGAGCTGTTTTTT
>TRBV9|TRBD2|TRBJ2-2|NA
CASSVNSGGTGGELFF
TGTGCCAGCAGCGTAAACAGCGGGGGAACAGGCGGGGAGCTGTTTTTT